A single sample is the source of the 12 T cell receptor beta chains below, sequenced in a study of T cell repertoires in cytomegalovirus infection. TCRdb used MiXCR to reprocess the reads, holding one entry per CDR3 protein. Of under 600,000 distinct CDR3 sequences listed, approximately 15% are singletons. The sequenced sample was CD8+ T cells from PBMCs. Receptor source: a human donor in good health (CMV status not recorded). Some clones in this sample may be carry-over from other donors' samples.

This clonotype was seen repeatedly, ten times or more. V is TRBV7-2 and J is TRBJ2-7; weak D call: TRBD1 (6 bases). CDR1 is SGHTA, CDR2 FQGNSA, per germline. Trimming left V 3 bases short and J 7 bases short, with 10 bases between. The CDR3 is made up of 12 amino acids. CDR3 in amino acids: CASSLGAREQYF. CDR3 nucleotide sequence: TGTGCCAGCAGCTTGGGGGCAAGAGAGCAGTACTTC. The whole variable domain, remainder taken from reference TRBV7-2 and TRBJ2-7, is GAGVSQSPSNKVTEKGKDVELRCDPISGHTALYWYRQSLGQGLEFLIYFQGNSAPDKSGLPSDRFSAERTGGSVSTLTIQRTQQEDSAVYLCASSLGAREQYFGPGTRLTVT.

This clonotype was recorded at least ten times. The chain combines TRBV6-1 with TRBJ1-5; 8 bases map to TRBD1. The V gene end was trimmed by 6 bases and the J gene end by 3 bases; junction bases not matched to a gene: 13. Germline lookup yields CDR1 MNHNS and CDR2 SASEGT. The length of the CDR3 is 17 residues. The CDR3 sequence: CASSQDRGGYYNQPQHF. The CDR3 region has the DNA TGTGCCAGCAGCCAAGACAGGGGAGGATATTACAATCAGCCCCAGCATTTT.

This clonotype was seen a handful of times. The rearrangement joins TRBV5-6 to TRBJ2-1; 8 bases agree with TRBD2. CDR1 SGHDT and CDR2 YYEEEE come from the germline V gene. The CDR3 loop spans 14 amino acids. Trimming at V came to 4 bases and at J to 6 bases, leaving 6 bases not matched to a gene. CDR3: CASSPGLGINEQFF. CDR3 in DNA: TGTGCCAGCAGCCCGGGACTAGGCATCAATGAGCAGTTCTTC.

This clonotype was seen many times. The genes are TRBV7-9 and TRBJ2-5; the match to TRBD2 covers 8 bases. The germline CDR1 and CDR2 sequences are SEHNR and FQNEAQ (reference sequence). The CDR3 loop spans 19 amino acids. V lost 5 bases, J lost 5 bases, and 22 bases stayed unmatched. This chain's CDR3 is CASSPRTSPPGEVPETQYF. The CDR3, as DNA: TGTGCCAGCAGCCCTCGGACTAGCCCGCCGGGGGAGGTGCCGGAGACCCAGTACTTC.

For this clonotype: This clone may be a read error of a much larger clone one base away. Because it lacks the conserved phenylalanine or tryptophan at the end, this CDR3 is likely a read error. The gene calls are TRBV11-2 and TRBJ2-7; a weak D match, TRBD1 (5 bases). V dropped 1 base and J dropped 6 bases, with 16 bases sitting between them. Germline CDR1 and CDR2: SGHAT and FQNNGV. This CDR3 has 15 residues. CDR3 bases: TGTGCCAGCAGCTTAGGCCTCCCCACAGGTAGCGAGCAGTACTTA. Translated, it gives CASSLGLPTGSEQYL.

There are many counts of this clonotype. This chain joins TRBV7-6 and TRBJ1-1, with a weak D call TRBD1 (6 bases). The V end was cut by 6 bases, the J end by 1 base, with 12 bases between. Looked up from germline, CDR1 is SGHVS and CDR2 is FNYEAQ. There are 14 residues in the CDR3. CDR3 amino acids: CASSRGQTNTEAFF. In DNA form, the CDR3 reads TGTGCCAGCAGTCGAGGACAGACGAACACTGAAGCTTTCTTT. Full variable domain (remainder filled in from reference TRBV7-6 and TRBJ1-1): GAGVSQSPRYKVTKRGQDVALRCDPISGHVSLYWYRQALGQGPEFLTYFNYEAQQDKSGLPNDRFSAERPEGSISTLTIQRTEQRDSAMYRCASSRGQTNTEAFFGQGTRLTVV.

Only a few counts were recorded for this clonotype. V is TRBV6-4 and J is TRBJ1-2; D is uncertain. CDR3 length: 12 amino acids. Trimming cost V 2 bases and J 5 bases, with 6 bases left between them. Germline V gene lookup returns CDR1 MRHNA and CDR2 SNTAGT. The CDR3 region is CASSDGRYGYTF. CDR3 bases: TGTGCCAGCAGTGACGGAAGATATGGCTACACCTTC.

This chain links TRBV25-1 with TRBJ1-1; D may be TRBD1 (5 bases). This CDR3 has 13 residues. The germline CDR1 and CDR2 sequences are MGHDK and SYGVNS. Trimming stripped 5 bases from V and 5 bases from J, with 12 bases between. The CDR3 DNA follows: TGTGCCAGCAGTACCGCAGGGCAGACTGAAGCTTTCTTT. As protein: CASSTAGQTEAFF. Drawing the rest from reference TRBV25-1 and TRBJ1-1, the complete variable domain is EADIYQTPRYLVIGTGKKITLECSQTMGHDKMYWYQQDPGMELHLIHYSYGVNSTEKGDLSSESTVSRIRTEHFPLTLESARPSHTSQYLCASSTAGQTEAFFGQGTRLTVV.

This clonotype was seen many times. J is TRBJ2-3 and V is TRBV6-5; tentatively, D is TRBD1 (5 bases). This CDR3 contains 14 residues. CDR1 and CDR2 (germline): MNHEY, SVGAGI. V gave up 0 bases and J gave up 3 bases, with 7 bases separating them. The CDR3 sequence: CASSYSGETDTQYF. CDR3 bases: TGTGCCAGCAGTTACTCAGGGGAAACAGATACGCAGTATTTT.

This clonotype was picked up many times. The V call is TRBV12-3 or TRBV12-4, the J call TRBJ2-3; D is unresolved. The CDR3 runs to 18 residues. V lost 3 bases and J 0 bases, leaving 19 bases between the germline ends. CDR3 sequence: CASSFPLTGKASTDTQYF. CDR3 sequence (DNA): TGTGCCAGCAGTTTTCCCCTGACGGGTAAAGCTAGCACAGATACGCAGTATTTT.

This clonotype was observed many times. The chain employs TRBV27 and TRBJ1-1; a weak D match, TRBD1 (5 bases). The CDR3 is 16 amino acids. The germline V and J ends were trimmed by 3 bases and 3 bases, with 17 bases remaining between them. Germline CDR1 MNHEY, CDR2 SMNVEV (reference sequence). CDR3 coding DNA: TGTGCCAGCAGTTTCCTCCGGGACCCCAGTCACACTGAAGCTTTCTTT. Protein: CASSFLRDPSHTEAFF.

This clonotype showed up many times. V usage is TRBV4-1 and J usage is TRBJ1-5; D unresolved. From germline, CDR1 is MGHRA and CDR2 YSYEKL. Trimming pared 0 bases from V and 4 bases from J, leaving 10 bases between. The CDR3 loop spans 15 amino acids. The CDR3 region is CASSQDLSGNQPQHF. The CDR3 DNA follows: TGCGCCAGCAGCCAAGATTTATCGGGTAATCAGCCCCAGCATTTT.